This record concerns one T cell receptor (beta chain) sequence. Its antigen is not identified. The data stem from a study of regulatory T cells. Study-level points and caveats: In CD3G-deficient patients, conventional CD4+ T cells were enriched for hydrophobic CDR3 residues at positions 6 and 7. Skewed V and J usage and few unique V-J pairs marked patient repertoires, most in Tregs.

A couple of CD3G-deficient patients had more severe autoimmunity; all had some. CD4+ cells were sorted into CD25-high CD127-low regulatory cells and CD25-low CD127-high conventional cells. The PCR used 52 TRBV and 13 TRBJ primers. The repertoire was sequenced with immunoSEQ multiplex PCR; TCRdb's copy has only in-frame clones and lacks some. Among some 31,000 clones listed, more than 85% were seen once. This CDR3 comprises 16 residues. The V gene's germline CDR1 is ENHRY and CDR2 SYGVKD. The V gene end was trimmed by 5 bases and the J gene end by 6 bases; junction bases not matched to a gene: 7. Source material: conventional CD4+ T cells sorted from blood. J is TRBJ2-7 and V is TRBV10-3, with TRBD2 matching over 16 bases. The clonotype was recovered from a child aged 2 to 15 with CD3G deficiency. CDR3 amino acids: CAISPGTSGRALEQYF. CDR3 nucleotides: TGTGCCATCAGTCCTGGGACTAGCGGGAGGGCCCTCGAGCAGTACTTC.